Following are 22 T cell receptor beta chains from one sample sequenced in a study of blood T cell repertoires in COVID-19. Here immunoSEQ multiplex PCR was the method, and the copy in TCRdb shows in-frame clones only, minus some. The data hold a few hundred thousand clones, with roughly 84% observed a single time. Sequenced sample: peripheral blood. The receptor source for this set is a woman in her late teens or twenties with acute or convalescent COVID-19.

This clone came up once. The genes are TRBV9 and TRBJ2-3, with D unresolved. Per the germline V gene, CDR1 is SGDLS and CDR2 is YYNGEE. V was cut by 4 bases and J by 2 bases, with 8 bases left in between. The CDR3 has 13 residues. CDR3 region: CASSQKHTDTQYF. DNA of the CDR3: TGTGCCAGCAGCCAAAAACACACAGATACGCAGTATTTT.

This clone was observed once. The V gene is TRBV28, the J gene TRBJ2-4; 8 nucleotides match TRBD2. V lost 2 bases, J lost 13 bases, and 4 bases stayed unmatched. Germline V gives CDR1 MDHEN, CDR2 SYDVKM. This CDR3 comprises 12 residues. The CDR3 here is CASSLGGRWQYF. DNA for the CDR3: TGTGCCAGCAGTTTAGGCGGGAGGTGGCAGTACTTC.

The V call is TRBV4-2, the J call TRBJ1-3, with TRBD1 matching over 7 bases. Trimming took 2 bases from V and 0 from J; bases not matched to a gene: 4. CDR1 and CDR2 from the germline V gene are LGHNA and YNFKEQ. The CDR3 has 16 amino acids. The CDR3 reads CASSQWTGPSGNTIYF. The DNA for the CDR3 is TGTGCCAGCAGCCAATGGACAGGACCCTCTGGAAACACCATATATTTT.

The J gene is TRBJ2-1, the V gene TRBV18; 12 bases map to TRBD2. The CDR3 covers 16 residues. Germline trimming cut 2 bases from V and 2 bases from J; bases unmatched to any gene: 1. The germline CDR1 and CDR2 sequences are KGHSH and LQKENI. As DNA, the CDR3 is TGTGCCAGCTCACCAAGGACTAGCGGGACCTACAATGAGCAGTTCTTC. Its translation is CASSPRTSGTYNEQFF.

The chain couples TRBV19 to TRBJ2-7; 16 nucleotides line up with TRBD2. Germline V gene sequence: CDR1 LNHDA, CDR2 SQIVND (reference sequence). V was clipped by 5 bases and J by 3 bases; unmatched bases: 13. The CDR3 contains 19 residues. The DNA for the CDR3 is TGTGCCAGTAGTCTCGGGACTAGCGGGAGGGTACTTTTTTTCTACGAGCAGTACTTC. Protein product: CASSLGTSGRVLFFYEQYF.

This clone has ten or more counts. The chain has TRBV5-6 and TRBJ2-2, with D perhaps TRBD2 (6 bases). V was trimmed by 4 bases and J by 7 bases, leaving 20 bases between them. The CDR3 totals 16 residues. CDR1 SGHDT and CDR2 YYEEEE come from the germline V gene. The CDR3, as DNA: TGTGCCAGCAGCCTCGGATTAGGGCAGGAGGGCGGGGAGCTGTTTTTT. Translation gives CASSLGLGQEGGELFF.

The gene calls are TRBV6-5 and TRBJ1-6, with TRBD1 matching 8 bases. Germline CDR1 MNHEY, CDR2 SVGAGI. This CDR3 contains 15 residues. V lost 6 bases to trimming and J lost 7 bases; unmatched junction nucleotides: 8. CDR3 loop: CASRSDRGRNSPLHF. In DNA form, the CDR3 reads TGTGCCAGCAGATCAGACAGGGGACGAAATTCACCCCTCCACTTT.

This chain uses TRBV10-3 with TRBJ1-5, with 12 bases matching TRBD1. V lost 5 bases to trimming and J lost 6 bases; unmatched junction nucleotides: 5. Germline lookup yields CDR1 ENHRY and CDR2 SYGVKD. The CDR3 is 15 residues long. The CDR3 nucleotides are TGTGCCATCAGTTCCGGGACAGGGGGCGTTCAGCCCCAGCATTTT. Translated, it gives CAISSGTGGVQPQHF.

The V call is TRBV7-2, the J call TRBJ1-1; 9 nucleotides align to TRBD1. Germline V gene data show CDR1 as SGHTA and CDR2 as FQGNSA. Trimming removed 1 base from V and 1 base from J; junction bases left unmatched: 7. The CDR3 is 17 residues long. The CDR3 nucleotides are TGTGCCAGCAGCTTAGGTGACAGGGGGGTAAAGAACACTGAAGCTTTCTTT. Translated, it gives CASSLGDRGVKNTEAFF.

The chain has TRBV28 and TRBJ1-1; D perhaps matches TRBD1 (5 bases). V lost 4 bases to trimming and J lost 5 bases, with 14 bases between them. CDR1 MDHEN and CDR2 SYDVKM come from the germline V gene. The CDR3 is made up of 14 amino acids. Written as DNA, the CDR3 is TGTGCCAGCAGTTCACCAGGGCGTCATACTGAAGCTTTCTTT. It yields the protein CASSSPGRHTEAFF.

The chain links TRBV7-6 to TRBJ2-5; 16 bases are a match to TRBD2. The CDR3 loop spans 18 amino acids. V was pared by 1 base and J by 5 bases, with 7 bases of the junction left unmatched. The germline V gene has CDR1 SGHVS and CDR2 FNYEAQ. In DNA form, the CDR3 reads TGTGCCAGCAGCTTAGTGGGACTAGCGGGAGGGAGTCGGGAGACCCAGTACTTC. Protein: CASSLVGLAGGSRETQYF.

This chain joins TRBV30 and TRBJ2-1; 15 bases are shared with TRBD2. Losses at the gene ends were 0 bases for V and 8 bases for J; bases not matched to a gene: 2. The CDR3 sequence is 15 residues long. From germline, CDR1 is GTSNPN and CDR2 SVGIG (reference sequence). CDR3 residues: CAWSVGTSGRYEQFF. CDR3 DNA: TGTGCCTGGAGTGTAGGGACTAGCGGGAGGTATGAGCAGTTCTTC. Full variable domain (rest looked up from reference TRBV30 and TRBJ2-1): SQTIHQWPATLVQPVGSPLSLECTVEGTSNPNLYWYRQAAGRGLQLLFYSVGIGQISSEVPQNLSASRPQDRQFILSSKKLLLSDSGFYLCAWSVGTSGRYEQFFGPGTRLTVL.

This clone has just one count. This chain links TRBV11-2 with TRBJ2-7; a weak D match, TRBD1 (6 bases). The germline V and J ends were trimmed by 5 bases and 2 bases, with 19 bases remaining between them. Germline CDR1 is SGHAT and CDR2 is FQNNGV. CDR3 size: 16 residues. The chain's CDR3 is CASSPRWTEETYEQYF. The CDR3 DNA is TGTGCCAGCAGCCCTAGATGGACAGAAGAAACCTACGAGCAGTACTTC.

The chain recombines TRBV5-1 with TRBJ2-2; 9 bases align to TRBD2. With 6 bases clipped from V and 5 bases from J, the junction kept 11 bases outside the gene matches. CDR3 length: 16 amino acids. Germline values: CDR1 SGHRS, CDR2 YFSETQ. CDR3 amino acids: CASIGVAGEETGELFF. CDR3 nucleotide sequence: TGCGCCAGCATAGGAGTAGCGGGAGAGGAAACCGGGGAGCTGTTTTTT.

This clone was observed a handful of times. The rearrangement uses TRBV30 and TRBJ2-7; D gene uncertain. CDR3 length: 11 residues. Germline V gene sequence: CDR1 GTSNPN, CDR2 SVGIG (reference sequence). Trimming cost V 3 bases and J 3 bases, with 6 bases left between them. CDR3: CAWSPNYEQYF. The CDR3 nucleotides read TGTGCCTGGAGCCCCAACTACGAGCAGTACTTC.

This chain links TRBV11-2 with TRBJ2-2; 7 nucleotides match TRBD1. From germline, CDR1 is SGHAT and CDR2 FQNNGV. J gave up 3 bases and V 5 bases, and 3 bases lay outside the gene matches. CDR3 length equals 14 residues. In nucleotides, the CDR3 is TGTGCCAGCAGCATAACAGGGGACACCGGGGAGCTGTTTTTT. Translation gives CASSITGDTGELFF. The whole variable domain, filled in from reference TRBV11-2 and TRBJ2-2, reads EAGVAQSPRYKIIEKRQSVAFWCNPISGHATLYWYQQILGQGPKLLIQFQNNGVVDDSQLPKDRFSAERLKGVDSTLKIQPAKLEDSAVYLCASSITGDTGELFFGEGSRLTVL.

J is TRBJ1-1 and V is TRBV11-3, with a weak D call TRBD1 (5 bases). The CDR3 is 16 residues long. V lost 3 bases to trimming and J lost 3 bases, with 17 bases between them. Germline V gene lookup returns CDR1 SGHNT and CDR2 YENEEA. The CDR3 nucleotides are TGTGCCAGCAGCTTGGACCACGAGGCGGGGCACACTGAAGCTTTCTTT. Its translation is CASSLDHEAGHTEAFF.

The chain couples TRBV3-1 (or the pseudogene TRBV3-2) to TRBJ1-6; TRBD1 matches 7 bases. CDR3 length equals 15 residues. Unmatched junction bases numbered 10, after V lost 4 bases and J lost 10 bases. Germline-derived CDR1 and CDR2 are LGHDT and YNNKEL (reference sequence). The CDR3 loop is CASSPRTGRSSPLHF. The CDR3 DNA sequence: TGTGCCAGCAGCCCTCGGACAGGCCGAAGCTCACCCCTCCACTTT.

The chain carries TRBV7-9 and TRBJ2-3; 10 bases align to TRBD2. After removal of 5 bases from V and 2 bases from J, the junction contained 7 bases not matched to a gene. Germline lookup yields CDR1 SEHNR and CDR2 FQNEAQ (reference sequence). This CDR3 comprises 16 residues. DNA of the CDR3: TGTGCCAGCAGCCTCAGACTAGCGGGCCTCACAGATACGCAGTATTTT. Translation gives CASSLRLAGLTDTQYF.

The chain joins TRBV5-1 to TRBJ2-1; 9 bases line up with TRBD2. Germline CDR1 and CDR2: SGHRS and YFSETQ. The V segment lost 1 base and the J segment 5 bases; nucleotides outside the gene matches: 4. CDR3 length: 15 residues. DNA for the CDR3: TGCGCCAGCAGCTTGTTAGCGGGAGAAAACAATGAGCAGTTCTTC. This sequence encodes CASSLLAGENNEQFF.

This chain uses TRBV5-1 with TRBJ2-2, with D possibly being TRBD2 (5 bases). V was clipped by 4 bases and J by 8 bases, with 21 bases between them. Looked up from germline, CDR1 is SGHRS and CDR2 is YFSETQ. The CDR3 extends over 16 amino acids. CDR3 region: CASSPSLARAEGELFF. CDR3 bases: TGCGCCAGCAGCCCTTCCCTCGCGAGGGCAGAGGGGGAGCTGTTTTTT.

This rearrangement joins TRBV19 to TRBJ2-2; TRBD2 matches at 11 bases. The CDR3 sequence is 16 residues long. Germline values: CDR1 LNHDA, CDR2 SQIVND (reference sequence). The V gene end was trimmed by 7 bases and the J gene end by 6 bases; junction bases not matched to a gene: 10. In nucleotides, the CDR3 is TGTGCCAGTACCCCGGGGACTAGCGGTTTCCCCGGGGAGCTGTTTTTT. Amino acids: CASTPGTSGFPGELFF.